This T cell receptor beta chain came from a study of T cell responses to AZD1222 COVID-19 vaccine. CDR3 size: 16 residues. Germline values: CDR1 MNHNS, CDR2 SASEGT. V gave up 0 bases and J gave up 4 bases; unmatched junction bases: 5. The assay was immunoSEQ multiplex PCR, and TCRdb's table has in-frame clones only and misses some. The sample lists about 57,000 clones; over 75% were seen once. The chain has TRBV6-1 and TRBJ1-4; the match to TRBD1 covers 7 bases. The TCR originated in an adult in good health. The sequences come from peripheral blood, collected on day 0 of AZD1222 vaccination. CDR3 sequence (DNA): TGTGCCAGCAGTGAAGCTTACAGGGGATATAATGAAAAACTGTTTTTT. Its translation is CASSEAYRGYNEKLFF.